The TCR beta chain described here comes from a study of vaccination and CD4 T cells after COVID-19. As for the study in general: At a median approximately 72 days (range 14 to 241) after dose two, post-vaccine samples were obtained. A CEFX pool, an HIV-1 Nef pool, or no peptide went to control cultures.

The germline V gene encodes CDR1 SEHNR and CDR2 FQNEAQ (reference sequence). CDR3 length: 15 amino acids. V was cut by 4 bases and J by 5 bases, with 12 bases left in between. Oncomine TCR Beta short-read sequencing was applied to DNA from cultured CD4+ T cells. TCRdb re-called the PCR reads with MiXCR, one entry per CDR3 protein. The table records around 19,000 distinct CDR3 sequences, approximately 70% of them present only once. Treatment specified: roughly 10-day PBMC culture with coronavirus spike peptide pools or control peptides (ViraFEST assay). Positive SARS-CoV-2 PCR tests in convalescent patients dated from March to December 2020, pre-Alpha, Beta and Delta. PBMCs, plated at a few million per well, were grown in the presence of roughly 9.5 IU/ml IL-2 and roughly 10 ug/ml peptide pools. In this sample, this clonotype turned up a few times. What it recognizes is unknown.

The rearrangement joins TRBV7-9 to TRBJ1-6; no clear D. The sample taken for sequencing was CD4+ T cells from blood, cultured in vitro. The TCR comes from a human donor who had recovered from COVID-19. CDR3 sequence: CASSSLISDNSPLHF. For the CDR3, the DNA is TGTGCCAGCAGCTCCCTAATTTCGGATAATTCACCCCTCCACTTT.